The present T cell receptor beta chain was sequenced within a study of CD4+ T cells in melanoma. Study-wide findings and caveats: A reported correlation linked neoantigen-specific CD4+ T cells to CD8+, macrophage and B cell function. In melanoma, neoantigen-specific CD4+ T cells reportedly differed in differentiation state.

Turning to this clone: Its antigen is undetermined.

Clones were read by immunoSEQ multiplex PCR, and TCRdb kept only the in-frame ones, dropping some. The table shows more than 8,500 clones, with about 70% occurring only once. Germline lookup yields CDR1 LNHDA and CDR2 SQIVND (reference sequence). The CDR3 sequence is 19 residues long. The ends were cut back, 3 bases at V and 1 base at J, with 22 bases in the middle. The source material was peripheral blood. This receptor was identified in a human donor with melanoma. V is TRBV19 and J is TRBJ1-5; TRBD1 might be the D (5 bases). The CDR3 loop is CASSIKELLGTGSNQPQHF. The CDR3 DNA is TGTGCCAGTAGTATTAAGGAATTGTTGGGGACGGGGAGCAATCAGCCCCAGCATTTT.